One and the same sample provided the 30 T cell receptor beta chains below, sequenced in a study of lymphopenia after photon versus proton radiotherapy. Generated by immunoSEQ multiplex PCR, the TCRdb table keeps only in-frame clones and is missing some. The sample holds about 39,000 clones; around 90% are singletons and the top ten take over 12%. This specimen was peripheral blood, taken from a patient treated with photon-based radiotherapy. The receptors were sampled from a man aged 55 to 70 with cholangiocarcinoma.

V usage is TRBV5-5 and J usage is TRBJ2-2; no reliable D call. Germline CDR1 is SGHKS and CDR2 is YYEKEE (reference sequence). The CDR3 spans 14 residues. V was trimmed by 0 bases and J by 3 bases, leaving 6 bases between them. CDR3 in amino acids: CASSLVMDTGELFF. DNA for the CDR3: TGTGCCAGCAGCTTGGTCATGGACACCGGGGAGCTGTTTTTT. Full variable domain (remainder filled in from reference TRBV5-5 and TRBJ2-2): DAGVTQSPTHLIKTRGQQVTLRCSPISGHKSVSWYQQVLGQGPQFIFQYYEKEERGRGNFPDRFSARQFPNYSSELNVNALLLGDSALYLCASSLVMDTGELFFGEGSRLTVL.

This chain connects TRBV7-9 to TRBJ2-3; D gene unclear. CDR1 and CDR2 (germline): SEHNR, FQNEAQ (reference sequence). The CDR3 is 15 amino acids. V was cut by 2 bases and J by 0 bases, with 9 bases left in between. The CDR3 loop reads CASSLILLSTDTQYF. CDR3 coding DNA: TGTGCCAGCAGCTTAATCCTCTTAAGCACAGATACGCAGTATTTT.

The CDR3 region is CASRLRGGLAFYNEQFF. The CDR3 coding sequence is TGTGCAAGTCGCTTAAGGGGTGGACTAGCGTTCTACAATGAGCAGTTCTTC. This chain joins TRBV12-2 and TRBJ2-1; TRBD2 reflects the table's D call only, with no check against the DNA. TRBV12-2 counts as a pseudogene. The CDR3 runs 17 residues.

The rearrangement uses TRBV5-1 and TRBJ1-5, with a possible D match to TRBD1 (6 bases). The CDR3 totals 15 residues. Per the germline V gene, CDR1 is SGHRS and CDR2 is YFSETQ. V was shortened by 0 bases and J by 5 bases, with 12 bases between the two germline ends. The CDR3 coding sequence is TGCGCCAGCAGCTTGGGTGGGACAACCGATCAGCCCCAGCATTTT. It yields the protein CASSLGGTTDQPQHF.

The count of this clone is one. The CDR3, as DNA: TGTGCCAGTAGTATATGGGGACTAGCGGGAGCCGGGGAGCTGTTTTTT. Its translation is CASSIWGLAGAGELFF. V usage is TRBV19 and J usage is TRBJ2-2; TRBD2 aligns across 14 bases. Germline V gene data show CDR1 as LNHDA and CDR2 as SQIVND (reference sequence). CDR3 size: 16 residues. V shed 2 bases and J 6 bases; nucleotides not matched to a gene: 2.

The chain combines TRBV25-1 with TRBJ2-3, with D perhaps matching TRBD2 (6 bases). This CDR3 is 16 amino acids long. The germline V gene has CDR1 MGHDK and CDR2 SYGVNS. Between the trimmed V and J ends, which lost 2 bases and 0 bases, there was a span of 12 bases. The CDR3 region has the DNA TGTGCCAGCAGTGAAGGGGGGAAACCTAGCACAGATACGCAGTATTTT. Translating it yields CASSEGGKPSTDTQYF.

The CDR3 loop is CASSTYSGTVLQETQYF. The CDR3 DNA reads as TGTGCCAGCAGCACGTATTCCGGGACAGTCCTCCAAGAGACCCAGTACTTC. The chain has TRBV7-2 and TRBJ2-5, with 7 bases matching TRBD1. V was clipped by 5 bases and J by 1 base; unmatched bases: 13. Germline CDR1 SGHTA, CDR2 FQGNSA. CDR3 length: 17 amino acids. Full variable domain (rest looked up from reference TRBV7-2 and TRBJ2-5): GAGVSQSPSNKVTEKGKDVELRCDPISGHTALYWYRQSLGQGLEFLIYFQGNSAPDKSGLPSDRFSAERTGGSVSTLTIQRTQQEDSAVYLCASSTYSGTVLQETQYFGPGTRLLVL.

The rearrangement links TRBV18 to TRBJ2-7; the match to TRBD1 covers 10 bases. Germline loops: CDR1 KGHSH, CDR2 LQKENI. This CDR3 has 16 residues. J was trimmed by 3 bases and V by 1 base; bases with no gene match: 6. In DNA, the CDR3 is TGTGCCAGCTCACCACTTCAGGGACAGGGGCACTACGAGCAGTACTTC. This encodes CASSPLQGQGHYEQYF.

This clone has a single count. The chain couples TRBV28 to TRBJ2-7; either TRBD1 or TRBD2 may supply D (5 bases each). This CDR3 has 15 residues. Trimming removed 5 bases from V and 0 bases from J, with 14 bases in between. Germline lookup yields CDR1 MDHEN and CDR2 SYDVKM. In DNA form, the CDR3 reads TGTGCCAGCAGTCTCCGGGACGCCGGCTCCTACGAGCAGTACTTC. It specifies CASSLRDAGSYEQYF.

The chain has TRBV19 and TRBJ1-5; D might be TRBD1 (6 bases). Germline lookup yields CDR1 LNHDA and CDR2 SQIVND (reference sequence). The CDR3 has 13 amino acids. The ends were cut back, 3 bases at V and 6 bases at J, with 9 bases in the middle. The CDR3 DNA is TGTGCCAGTAGTATCAGCAGGGGTCAGCCCCAGCATTTT. This codes for CASSISRGQPQHF.

This rearrangement joins TRBV2 to TRBJ1-2; TRBD1 might be the D (6 bases). CDR3 length equals 14 residues. CDR1 is SNHLY, CDR2 FYNNEI, per germline. Trimming left V 7 bases short and J 2 bases short, with 14 bases between. CDR3 DNA sequence: TGTGCCAGCAAGGCAGGACAGCTGAACTATGGCTACACCTTC. Protein: CASKAGQLNYGYTF.

The gene calls are TRBV7-9 and TRBJ1-4; TRBD1 agrees at 8 bases. From germline, CDR1 is SEHNR and CDR2 FQNEAQ (reference sequence). The CDR3 is made up of 14 amino acids. V shed 5 bases and J 4 bases; nucleotides not matched to a gene: 3. In DNA, the CDR3 is TGTGCCAGCAGCAAGGGACAGGATAATGAAAAACTGTTTTTT. This gives the protein CASSKGQDNEKLFF.

This clone was detected once. This sequence joins TRBV5-6 and TRBJ1-6; 9 bases line up with TRBD1. The CDR3 sequence is 17 residues long. J gave up 8 bases and V 0 bases, and 9 bases lay outside the gene matches. Germline V gene sequence: CDR1 SGHDT, CDR2 YYEEEE. For the CDR3, the DNA is TGTGCCAGCAGCTTGGCCCTACAGGGGGCGGGTTATTCACCCCTCCACTTT. Translating it yields CASSLALQGAGYSPLHF.

The V gene is TRBV15, the J gene TRBJ1-4; D is ambiguous. CDR3 length: 16 residues. Germline values: CDR1 LNHNV, CDR2 YYDKDF (reference sequence). The V end lost 1 base, the J end lost 0 bases, and 9 bases lay between the germline ends. CDR3 in amino acids: CATSRGTDTTNEKLFF. Written as DNA, the CDR3 is TGTGCCACCAGCAGAGGTACAGATACAACTAATGAAAAACTGTTTTTT.

V is TRBV7-8 and J is TRBJ1-1; D is perhaps TRBD1 (5 bases). The CDR3 loop spans 14 amino acids. Germline-derived CDR1 and CDR2 are SGHVS and FQNEAQ. V lost 5 bases to trimming and J lost 5 bases, with 15 bases between them. The CDR3 loop reads CASSVVKRGTEAFF. The CDR3, as DNA: TGTGCCAGCAGCGTGGTAAAGCGGGGGACTGAAGCTTTCTTT.

The chain joins TRBV6-6 to TRBJ2-7, with D perhaps assigned TRBD1 or TRBD2 (5 bases each). Germline V lookup: CDR1 MNHNY, CDR2 SVGAGI (reference sequence). The CDR3 sequence is 14 residues long. V dropped 4 bases and J dropped 3 bases, with 13 bases sitting between them. Here the CDR3 reads CASSLIEGNYEQYF. In nucleotides, the CDR3 is TGTGCCAGCAGTTTAATTGAGGGGAACTACGAGCAGTACTTC.

The chain couples TRBV5-1 to TRBJ2-2, with D tentatively TRBD1 or TRBD2 (5 bases each). The CDR3 has 15 residues. Trimming took 0 bases from V and 5 from J, leaving 11 bases between them. Germline lookup yields CDR1 SGHRS and CDR2 YFSETQ. The CDR3 DNA follows: TGCGCCAGCAGCTTGGAGGGGAGAGATACCGGGGAGCTGTTTTTT. Its translation is CASSLEGRDTGELFF.

V is TRBV4-1 and J is TRBJ2-6; unclear D gene. Germline CDR1 is MGHRA and CDR2 is YSYEKL. Trimming removed 2 bases from V and 0 bases from J, with 11 bases in between. This CDR3 comprises 17 residues. The CDR3 loop reads CASSQQVAFSGANVLTF. Written as DNA, the CDR3 is TGCGCCAGCAGCCAACAGGTCGCATTCTCTGGGGCCAACGTCCTGACTTTC.

This chain connects TRBV7-3 to TRBJ1-2; 8 bases agree with TRBD1. The CDR3 has 15 residues. The germline V gene has CDR1 SGHTA and CDR2 FQGTGA. The trim removed 4 bases at V and 5 bases at J, leaving 9 bases unmatched. The CDR3 here is CASSSRTGQDYGYTF. The CDR3 DNA is TGTGCCAGCAGCTCCCGGACAGGGCAAGATTATGGCTACACCTTC.

The chain links TRBV5-4 to TRBJ1-2; D ambiguous. Germline-derived CDR1 and CDR2 are SGHNT and YYREEE (reference sequence). The CDR3 is 14 residues long. V was clipped by 0 bases and J by 1 base, with 7 bases between them. The CDR3 sequence: CASSLGGFNYGYTF. The CDR3 DNA sequence: TGTGCCAGCAGCTTGGGTGGTTTTAACTATGGCTACACCTTC.

The CDR3 here is CASSPRRPKIDTQYF. The CDR3 nucleotides read TGTGCCAGCTCACCACGGAGGCCCAAGATAGATACGCAGTATTTT. The chain is built from TRBV18 and TRBJ2-3; D is possibly TRBD2 (5 bases). With 1 base removed from V and 5 bases from J, the gap between germline ends came to 13 bases. Germline lookup yields CDR1 KGHSH and CDR2 LQKENI. This CDR3 comprises 15 residues.

This chain links TRBV12-5 with TRBJ1-5, with D uncertain. V lost 5 bases, J lost 3 bases, and 8 bases lay in between. This CDR3 spans 13 amino acids. Germline CDR1 reads LGHNT; CDR2 reads FRNRAP. CDR3: CASGLGLNQPQHF. In DNA, the CDR3 is TGTGCTAGTGGTCTCGGCCTCAATCAGCCCCAGCATTTT. Complete variable domain (other parts from reference TRBV12-5 and TRBJ1-5): DARVTQTPRHKVTEMGQEVTMRCQPILGHNTVFWYRQTMMQGLELLAYFRNRAPLDDSGMPKDRFSAEMPDATLATLKIQPSEPRDSAVYFCASGLGLNQPQHFGDGTRLSIL.

This clone was found a few times. The CDR3, as DNA: TGCGCCAGCAATGCAGGGGTCGGTCAGCCCCAGCATTTT. Translation gives CASNAGVGQPQHF. The V call is TRBV10-2, the J call TRBJ1-5; maybe TRBD1 (6 bases). Between the trimmed V and J ends, which lost 7 bases and 6 bases, there was a span of 13 bases. This CDR3 contains 13 residues. The germline V gene encodes CDR1 WSHSY and CDR2 SAAADI.

The V and J genes are TRBV5-1 and TRBJ2-7; possibly TRBD1 or TRBD2 for D (7 bases each). The V end lost 4 bases, the J end lost 6 bases, and 17 bases lay between the germline ends. CDR1 and CDR2 from the germline V gene are SGHRS and YFSETQ. The CDR3 consists of 14 residues. The CDR3 bases are TGCGCCAGCAGCGTGATAACAGGGGAGGGCGAGCAGTACTTC. This sequence encodes CASSVITGEGEQYF.

The chain recombines TRBV28 with TRBJ2-1; 7 nucleotides agree with TRBD2. This CDR3 region has 15 residues. V shed 6 bases, J shed 6 bases, and the junction held 11 bases outside the gene matches. CDR1 and CDR2 from the germline V gene are MDHEN and SYDVKM. The CDR3 spells CASRTSSGAGNEQFF. As DNA, the CDR3 is TGTGCCAGCAGAACTTCTAGCGGAGCTGGCAATGAGCAGTTCTTC.

The rearrangement links TRBV6-5 to TRBJ2-1; D is possibly TRBD1 or TRBD2 (5 bases each). Germline V lookup: CDR1 MNHEY, CDR2 SVGAGI. The CDR3 is made up of 14 amino acids. Trimming took 5 bases from V and 5 from J, leaving 13 bases between them. CDR3 sequence: CASSRDPLDNEQFF. The CDR3 nucleotides read TGTGCCAGCAGTCGGGACCCCTTGGACAATGAGCAGTTCTTC.

This chain links TRBV5-6 with TRBJ2-7; D may be TRBD1 (6 bases). V was cut by 4 bases and J by 2 bases, with 13 bases left in between. This CDR3 contains 14 residues. Germline V CDR1 and CDR2: SGHDT, YYEEEE. The CDR3 loop is CASSVHRETYEQYF. The CDR3, as DNA: TGTGCCAGCAGCGTACACAGGGAGACCTACGAGCAGTACTTC.

V is TRBV27 and J is TRBJ1-4, with D perhaps TRBD1 (5 bases). The length of the CDR3 is 16 residues. V dropped 1 base and J dropped 0 bases, with 9 bases sitting between them. Per the germline V gene, CDR1 is MNHEY and CDR2 is SMNVEV (reference sequence). Here the CDR3 reads CASSLYSGATNEKLFF. DNA for the CDR3: TGTGCCAGCAGTTTATATTCGGGGGCAACTAATGAAAAACTGTTTTTT. Supplemented by reference TRBV27 and TRBJ1-4, the full variable domain reads EAQVTQNPRYLITVTGKKLTVTCSQNMNHEYMSWYRQDPGLGLRQIYYSMNVEVTDKGDVPEGYKVSRKEKRNFPLILESPSPNQTSLYFCASSLYSGATNEKLFFGSGTQLSVL.

The chain is built from TRBV28 and TRBJ2-6, with D hard to call. Germline CDR1 and CDR2: MDHEN and SYDVKM. Trimming removed 8 bases at V and 1 base at J, with 6 bases between. The CDR3 is 13 amino acids. Written as DNA, the CDR3 is TGTGCCAGCTCCCCTTCTGGGGCCAACGTCCTGACTTTC. Protein sequence: CASSPSGANVLTF.

The V call is TRBV7-2, the J call TRBJ2-5; D is uncertain. The ends were cut back, 5 bases at V and 4 bases at J, with 17 bases in the middle. Germline CDR1 reads SGHTA; CDR2 reads FQGNSA. The CDR3 consists of 15 residues. The CDR3 loop reads CASSPRGGVIETQYF. CDR3 DNA sequence: TGTGCCAGCAGCCCACGAGGTGGGGTAATAGAGACCCAGTACTTC.